Described below is a single T cell receptor (beta chain) sequence and its context. The table came from immunoSEQ multiplex PCR; TCRdb's copy has only in-frame clones and leaves some out. Of around 450,000 clones in the sample, 90% were seen once. This sample stems from a study of blood T cell repertoires in COVID-19. At the level of the study: The samples span acute and convalescent COVID-19 from the United States, Italy and Spain.

After removal of 5 bases from V and 7 bases from J, the junction contained 2 bases not matched to a gene. The CDR3 consists of 12 residues. Germline loops: CDR1 PRHDT, CDR2 FYEKMQ (reference sequence). The study recruited people aged 18 to 89 years across approximately 23 US areas. Sequences were obtained from PBMCs or T cells enriched from blood (not recorded which). The TCR sequence derives from a man between 18 and 29 years old who had recovered from COVID-19. This chain connects TRBV13 to TRBJ1-5; 7 bases line up with TRBD1. The CDR3 spells CASSRGGQPQHF. The CDR3 DNA reads as TGTGCCAGCAGCCGAGGGGGCCAGCCCCAGCATTTT.